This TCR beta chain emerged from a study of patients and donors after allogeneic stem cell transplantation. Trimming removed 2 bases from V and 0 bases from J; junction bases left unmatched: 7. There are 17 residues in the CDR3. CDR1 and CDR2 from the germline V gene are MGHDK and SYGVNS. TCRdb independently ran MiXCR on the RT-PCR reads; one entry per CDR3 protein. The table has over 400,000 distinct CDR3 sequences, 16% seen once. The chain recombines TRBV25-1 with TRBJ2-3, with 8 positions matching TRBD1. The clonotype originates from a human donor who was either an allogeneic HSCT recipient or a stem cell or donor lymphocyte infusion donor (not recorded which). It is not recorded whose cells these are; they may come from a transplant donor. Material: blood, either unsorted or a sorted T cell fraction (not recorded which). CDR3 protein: CASSEHAGTGSTDTQYF. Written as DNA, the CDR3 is TGTGCCAGCAGTGAACATGCCGGGACAGGAAGCACAGATACGCAGTATTTT.